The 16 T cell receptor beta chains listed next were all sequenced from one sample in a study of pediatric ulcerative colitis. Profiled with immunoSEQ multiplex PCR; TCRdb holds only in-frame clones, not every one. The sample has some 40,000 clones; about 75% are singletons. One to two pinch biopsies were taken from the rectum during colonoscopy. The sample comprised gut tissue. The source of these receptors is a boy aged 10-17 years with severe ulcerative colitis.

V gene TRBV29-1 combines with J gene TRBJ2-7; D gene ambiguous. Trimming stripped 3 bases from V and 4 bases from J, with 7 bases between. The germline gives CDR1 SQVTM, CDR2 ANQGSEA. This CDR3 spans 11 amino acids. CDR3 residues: CSVEASYEQYF. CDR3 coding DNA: TGCAGCGTTGAGGCCTCTTACGAGCAGTACTTC.

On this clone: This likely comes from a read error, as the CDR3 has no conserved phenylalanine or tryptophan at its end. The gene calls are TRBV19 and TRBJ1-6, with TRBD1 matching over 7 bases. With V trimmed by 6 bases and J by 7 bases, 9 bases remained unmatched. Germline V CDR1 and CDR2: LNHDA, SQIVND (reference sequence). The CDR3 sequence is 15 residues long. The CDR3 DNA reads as TGTGCCAGTAGCCGAATAGGGGGCTCGAATTCACCCCTCCACCTT. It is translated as CASSRIGGSNSPLHL.

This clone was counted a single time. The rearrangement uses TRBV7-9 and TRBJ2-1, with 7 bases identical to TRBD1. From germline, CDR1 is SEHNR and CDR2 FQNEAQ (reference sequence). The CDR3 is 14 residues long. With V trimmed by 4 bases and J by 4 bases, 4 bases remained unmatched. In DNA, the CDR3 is TGTGCCAGCAGCTACTTACAGGGGTACAATGAGCAGTTCTTC. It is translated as CASSYLQGYNEQFF.

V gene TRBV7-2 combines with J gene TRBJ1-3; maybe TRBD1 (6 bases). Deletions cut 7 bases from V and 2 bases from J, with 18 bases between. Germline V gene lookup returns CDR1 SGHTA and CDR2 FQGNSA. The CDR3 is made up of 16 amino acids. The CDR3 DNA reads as TGTGCCAGCACCTACAACCGGGACAACCCTGGAAACACCATATATTTT. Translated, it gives CASTYNRDNPGNTIYF.

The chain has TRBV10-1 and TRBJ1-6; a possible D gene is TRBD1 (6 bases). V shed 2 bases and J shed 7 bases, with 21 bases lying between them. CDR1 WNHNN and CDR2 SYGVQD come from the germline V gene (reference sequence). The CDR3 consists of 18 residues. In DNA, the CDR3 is TGCGCCAGCAGTGAGACTCAAGATAGAGGGGGGGTGAATTCACCCCTCCACTTT. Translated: CASSETQDRGGVNSPLHF.

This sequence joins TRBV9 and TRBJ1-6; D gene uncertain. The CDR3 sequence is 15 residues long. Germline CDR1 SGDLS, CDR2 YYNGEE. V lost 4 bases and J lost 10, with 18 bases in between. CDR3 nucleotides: TGTGCCAGCAGCCTCGGGCCCGCTGGTGGATCACCCCTCCACTTT. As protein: CASSLGPAGGSPLHF.

This CDR3 is CASSGLASENSPLHF. DNA of the CDR3: TGTGCCAGCAGTGGATTAGCCTCTGAGAATTCACCCCTCCACTTT. The J gene is TRBJ1-6, the V gene TRBV6-1; D not certain. Germline lookup yields CDR1 MNHNS and CDR2 SASEGT. The CDR3 runs to 15 residues. V shed 4 bases and J shed 7 bases, with 14 bases lying between them.

The CDR3 DNA reads as TGCGCCAGCAGCCAGGCGACAGGGGGCGTCACTGAAGCTTTCTTT. Protein: CASSQATGGVTEAFF. The chain joins TRBV4-1 to TRBJ1-1; 10 bases match TRBD1. Germline values: CDR1 MGHRA, CDR2 YSYEKL. The V segment lost 3 bases and the J segment 4 bases; nucleotides outside the gene matches: 5. The CDR3 runs 15 residues.

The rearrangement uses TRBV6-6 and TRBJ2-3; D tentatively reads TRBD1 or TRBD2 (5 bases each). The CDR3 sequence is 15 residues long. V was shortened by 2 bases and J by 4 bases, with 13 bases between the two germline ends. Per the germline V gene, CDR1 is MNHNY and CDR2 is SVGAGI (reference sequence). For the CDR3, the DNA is TGTGCCAGCAGTTACAGGGGAGATTCGGCAGATACGCAGTATTTT. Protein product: CASSYRGDSADTQYF.

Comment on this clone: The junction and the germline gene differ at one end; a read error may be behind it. The CDR3 coding sequence is TGTGCCAGCAACAAGGACAGTAATGGCTACACCTTC. Its translation: CASNKDSNGYTF. The chain is built from TRBV5-1 and TRBJ1-2; D might be TRBD1 (6 bases). CDR1 is SGHRS, CDR2 YFSETQ, per germline. The CDR3 has 12 residues.

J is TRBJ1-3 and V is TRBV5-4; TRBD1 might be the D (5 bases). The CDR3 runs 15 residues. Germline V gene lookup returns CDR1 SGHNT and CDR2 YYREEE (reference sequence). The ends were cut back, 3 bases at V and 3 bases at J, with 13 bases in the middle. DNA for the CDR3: TGTGCCAGCAGCTATCAGGGAATCGGTGGAAACACCATATATTTT. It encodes CASSYQGIGGNTIYF. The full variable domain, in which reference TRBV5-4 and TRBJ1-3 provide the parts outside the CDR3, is ETGVTQSPTHLIKTRGQQVTLRCSSQSGHNTVSWYQQALGQGPQFIFQYYREEENGRGNFPPRFSGLQFPNYSSELNVNALELDDSALYLCASSYQGIGGNTIYFGEGSWLTVV.

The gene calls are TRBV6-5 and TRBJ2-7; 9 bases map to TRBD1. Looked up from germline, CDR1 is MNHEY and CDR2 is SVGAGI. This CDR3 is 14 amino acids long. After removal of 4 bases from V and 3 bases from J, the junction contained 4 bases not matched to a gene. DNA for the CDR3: TGTGCCAGCAGTTCGCCGGGACAGGGCTACGAGCAGTACTTC. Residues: CASSSPGQGYEQYF.

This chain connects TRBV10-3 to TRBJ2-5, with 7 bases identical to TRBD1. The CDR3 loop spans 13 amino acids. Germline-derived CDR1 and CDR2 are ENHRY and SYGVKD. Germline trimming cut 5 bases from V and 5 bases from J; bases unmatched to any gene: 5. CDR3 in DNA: TGTGCCATCAGTCCAACAGGGGCGGAGACCCAGTACTTC. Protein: CAISPTGAETQYF.

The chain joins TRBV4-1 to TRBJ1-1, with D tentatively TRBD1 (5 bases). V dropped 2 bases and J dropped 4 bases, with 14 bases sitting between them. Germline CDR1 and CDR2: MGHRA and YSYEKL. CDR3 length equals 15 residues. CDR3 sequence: CASSQTFLGGTEAFF. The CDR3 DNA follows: TGCGCCAGCAGCCAAACTTTTTTGGGGGGCACTGAAGCTTTCTTT.

Written as DNA, the CDR3 is TGTGCCAGCAGCTTAGGGGACGGACCTGGAAACACCATATATTTT. Amino acids: CASSLGDGPGNTIYF. V and J are TRBV7-9 and TRBJ1-3; D may be TRBD1 (5 bases). There are 15 residues in the CDR3. Germline-derived CDR1 and CDR2 are SEHNR and FQNEAQ (reference sequence). The V end was cut by 1 base, the J end by 2 bases, with 9 bases between.

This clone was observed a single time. CDR3 nucleotide sequence: TGTGCCAGCGCCAACGGGACAGGGCTTCAAGAGACCCAGTACTTC. This sequence encodes CASANGTGLQETQYF. The rearrangement joins TRBV6-6 to TRBJ2-5, with 9 positions matching TRBD1. CDR1 is MNHNY and CDR2 is SVGAGI in the germline V gene (reference sequence). The V gene end was trimmed by 8 bases and the J gene end by 2 bases; junction bases not matched to a gene: 9. This CDR3 has 15 amino acids.